Shown below are 26 T cell receptor beta chains from a single sample sequenced in a study of shared clonotypes between healthy human individuals (dated by TCRdb to the early 2020s). The library was prepared using the immunoSEQ multiplex PCR assay. TCRdb retrieved this table from immuneACCESS and kept in-frame rearrangements only. Not all clones are present; in checked studies, unresolved V genes account for under half, and no reason is known for the remainder. For this sample the table gives approximately 2.5 million clones, of which 93% were detected only once. Around 0.4% of the sample rests with the top ten. Specimen: naive CD4+ T cells from PBMCs. Sample cell subset or site, as interpreted from the label and publication: CD45RA+ positively selected. Every receptor here comes from a man younger than 30 in good health. Some clones in this sample may be carry-over from other donors' samples.

The gene calls are TRBV6-5 and TRBJ1-1, with TRBD1 matching over 9 bases. Germline-derived CDR1 and CDR2 are MNHEY and SVGAGI. The CDR3 consists of 14 residues. The junction had 7 bases not matched to a gene; V was cut back by 7 bases and J by 4 bases. The CDR3: CASIDRGAPTEAFF. The CDR3 coding sequence is TGTGCCAGCATCGACAGGGGGGCGCCCACTGAAGCTTTCTTT.

The chain combines TRBV28 with TRBJ2-7; the D gene is possibly TRBD1 (5 bases). This CDR3 has 18 residues. Trimming took off 5 bases at V and 0 bases at J, with 23 bases between the two ends. CDR1 is MDHEN, CDR2 SYDVKM, per germline. CDR3 in DNA: TGTGCCAGCAGTCCCAGGGAAATTGCGCCGACCAGCTCCTACGAGCAGTACTTC. Residues: CASSPREIAPTSSYEQYF.

The V gene is TRBV9, the J gene TRBJ2-1, with TRBD1 as a possible D gene (6 bases). Germline lookup yields CDR1 SGDLS and CDR2 YYNGEE. This CDR3 has 14 amino acids. Trimming removed 3 bases from V and 7 bases from J, with 14 bases in between. CDR3 coding DNA: TGTGCCAGCAGCGGACAGGTCCGGTGGAATGAGCAGTTCTTC. Translation: CASSGQVRWNEQFF.

Comment on this clone: The same CDR3 also results from other DNA sequences found in this sample. The V gene is TRBV18, the J gene TRBJ1-1; D is undetermined. This CDR3 has 13 residues. V was cut by 2 bases and J by 3 bases, with 7 bases left in between. Germline values: CDR1 KGHSH, CDR2 LQKENI. The CDR3 nucleotides are TGTGCCAGCTCACCAGCCCTGGACACTGAAGCTTTCTTT. It is translated as CASSPALDTEAFF.

The chain links TRBV15 to TRBJ2-3, with D possibly matching TRBD2 (6 bases). The CDR3 totals 13 residues. Trimming cost V 4 bases and J 1 base, with 6 bases left between them. Germline CDR1 reads LNHNV; CDR2 reads YYDKDF (reference sequence). DNA of the CDR3: TGTGCCACCAGCAAGCGGGGCACAGATACGCAGTATTTT. Translating gives CATSKRGTDTQYF.

The chain couples TRBV5-1 to TRBJ2-1; 7 nucleotides line up with TRBD2. This CDR3 is built from 19 residues. Germline CDR1 is SGHRS and CDR2 is YFSETQ. V lost 4 bases and J lost 5; bases outside the gene matches: 21. DNA for the CDR3: TGCGCCAGCAGCCTCCGACTAGCTCACAGACAAGGGGTCGACAATGAGCAGTTCTTC. Translation: CASSLRLAHRQGVDNEQFF.

The genes are TRBV28 and TRBJ2-2, with D possibly TRBD1 on 6 matching bases. Trimming took off 2 bases at V and 6 bases at J, with 19 bases between the two ends. Germline V CDR1 and CDR2: MDHEN, SYDVKM. The CDR3 consists of 17 residues. The DNA of the CDR3 is TGTGCCAGCAGTTTAGGTAGCGTCAGGGGTAGGTCCGGGGAGCTGTTTTTT. This translates into CASSLGSVRGRSGELFF.

The CDR3 loop reads CASSLGREWLYNEQFF. Here the CDR3 DNA reads TGTGCCAGCAGCTTGGGGCGGGAGTGGTTATATAATGAGCAGTTCTTC. The chain has TRBV5-4 and TRBJ2-1, with 7 bases aligning to TRBD2. Trimming removed 0 bases from V and 7 bases from J; junction bases left unmatched: 10. This CDR3 is built from 16 residues. CDR1 and CDR2 from the germline V gene are SGHNT and YYREEE (reference sequence).

The chain recombines TRBV6-5 with TRBJ1-3; no definite D call. Trimming took off 5 bases at V and 5 bases at J, with 10 bases between the two ends. The length of the CDR3 is 13 residues. CDR1 is MNHEY and CDR2 is SVGAGI in the germline V gene. The CDR3 bases are TGTGCCAGCAGTGCCCCTGAGAGAAACACCATATATTTT. Protein: CASSAPERNTIYF.

V and J are TRBV7-2 and TRBJ1-1; 7 nucleotides match TRBD1. The CDR3 runs to 14 residues. The ends lost 2 bases at V and 6 bases at J; junction bases unmatched: 6. Germline loops: CDR1 SGHTA, CDR2 FQGNSA. The CDR3 sequence is CASSLTGAKAEAFF. The CDR3 nucleotides read TGTGCCAGCAGCTTAACAGGGGCGAAAGCTGAAGCTTTCTTT.

The chain has TRBV6-1 and TRBJ2-7, with D perhaps TRBD1 (6 bases). Germline CDR1 is MNHNS and CDR2 is SASEGT. Trimming left V 6 bases short and J 3 bases short, with 15 bases between. This CDR3 contains 14 residues. CDR3 in DNA: TGTGCCAGCAGGGACAGACCGGAACTCTACGAGCAGTACTTC. Protein sequence: CASRDRPELYEQYF.

The genes are TRBV27 and TRBJ2-3, with 11 bases lining up with TRBD2. CDR1 is MNHEY and CDR2 is SMNVEV in the germline V gene (reference sequence). The CDR3 runs to 16 residues. Trimming cost V 6 bases and J 5 bases; bases outside gene matches: 10. CDR3 bases: TGTGCCAGCAGCCGTCGAGGGACTAGCGGACGAGATACGCAGTATTTT. It yields the protein CASSRRGTSGRDTQYF.

The genes are TRBV2 and TRBJ2-1; 10 bases match TRBD2. This CDR3 region has 20 residues. Germline values: CDR1 SNHLY, CDR2 FYNNEI. Losses at the gene ends were 7 bases for V and 3 bases for J; bases not matched to a gene: 21. This CDR3 reads CASNSPLAGVKGSGYNEQFF. The CDR3 coding sequence is TGTGCCAGCAACTCACCTCTAGCGGGAGTAAAGGGCTCGGGCTACAATGAGCAGTTCTTC.

Comment on this clone: Other DNA sequences within the sample encode an identical CDR3. This chain connects TRBV18 to TRBJ2-5; D gene uncertain. Germline assignment: CDR1 KGHSH and CDR2 LQKENI. This CDR3 region has 13 residues. V lost 3 bases, J lost 5 bases, and 10 bases lay in between. This CDR3 is CASSPLGWETQYF. CDR3 in DNA: TGTGCCAGCTCACCTCTAGGTTGGGAGACCCAGTACTTC.

The chain joins TRBV9 to TRBJ2-1; no clear D gene. This CDR3 is built from 13 residues. Germline values: CDR1 SGDLS, CDR2 YYNGEE. With 3 bases removed from V and 7 bases from J, the gap between germline ends came to 11 bases. In nucleotides, the CDR3 is TGTGCCAGCAGCGCCCACGACGGAAATGAGCAGTTCTTC. The encoded protein is CASSAHDGNEQFF.

This clone is a singleton in its sample. The V call is TRBV27, the J call TRBJ1-1; TRBD1 might be the D (5 bases). Germline loops: CDR1 MNHEY, CDR2 SMNVEV (reference sequence). CDR3 size: 12 residues. Trimming took 4 bases from V and 6 from J, leaving 9 bases between them. Here the CDR3 DNA reads TGTGCCAGCAGTTCCCCGGGGGCTGAAGCTTTCTTT. Translation: CASSSPGAEAFF.

V is TRBV28 and J is TRBJ2-3; D is unresolved. The CDR3 has 14 amino acids. Germline V gives CDR1 MDHEN, CDR2 SYDVKM. Deletions cut 4 bases from V and 6 bases from J, with 14 bases between. The CDR3 sequence is CASSSPHPLDTQYF. CDR3 DNA sequence: TGTGCCAGCAGTTCCCCGCACCCCCTGGATACGCAGTATTTT.

CDR3 nucleotide sequence: TGTGCCAGCAGTTTGTGGGGGAAAAGGCAAGAGACCCAGTACTTC. It encodes CASSLWGKRQETQYF. The chain links TRBV27 to TRBJ2-5; D is possibly TRBD1 or TRBD2 (5 bases each). V dropped 3 bases and J dropped 2 bases, with 13 bases sitting between them. CDR1 MNHEY and CDR2 SMNVEV come from the germline V gene (reference sequence). The CDR3 contains 15 residues.

V and J are TRBV28 and TRBJ2-1, with 10 bases aligning to TRBD2. The length of the CDR3 is 15 residues. CDR1 is MDHEN, CDR2 SYDVKM, per germline. The trim removed 6 bases at V and 9 bases at J, leaving 11 bases unmatched. This chain's CDR3 is CASSRAGGPSGEQFF. In DNA form, the CDR3 reads TGTGCCAGCAGCAGAGCGGGAGGGCCCTCTGGTGAGCAGTTCTTC.

The V gene is TRBV18, the J gene TRBJ1-3; D unclear. The CDR3 consists of 16 residues. From germline, CDR1 is KGHSH and CDR2 LQKENI. The ends were cut back, 4 bases at V and 0 bases at J, with 13 bases in the middle. The DNA for the CDR3 is TGTGCCAGCTCACAACCAGGCCTTTTCTCTGGAAACACCATATATTTT. Residues: CASSQPGLFSGNTIYF.

The chain carries TRBV4-3 and TRBJ1-6, with D unresolved. The CDR3 runs 13 residues. Germline V gives CDR1 LGHNA, CDR2 YSLEER. The ends were cut back, 0 bases at V and 6 bases at J, with 3 bases in the middle. The CDR3, as DNA: TGCGCCAGCAGCCAAGACAGTAATTCACCCCTCCACTTT. It translates to CASSQDSNSPLHF.

This clone showed up just once. This chain links TRBV29-1 with TRBJ2-1; TRBD2 matches at 9 bases. Germline V gene data show CDR1 as SQVTM and CDR2 as ANQGSEA. There are 16 residues in the CDR3. V lost 4 bases, J lost 0 bases, and 7 bases stayed unmatched. CDR3 bases: TGCAGCGTTGGCGGGTCTAGCGGGGACTCCTACAATGAGCAGTTCTTC. It specifies CSVGGSSGDSYNEQFF.

This sequence joins TRBV30 and TRBJ1-2, with a weak D call TRBD1 (5 bases). Germline V CDR1 and CDR2: GTSNPN, SVGIG (reference sequence). Trimming shortened V by 1 base and J by 6 bases, and 15 bases separated the two germline ends. The CDR3 contains 14 residues. The CDR3 loop is CAWSAGPLRDGYTF. CDR3 DNA: TGTGCCTGGAGTGCCGGGCCCCTCAGGGATGGCTACACCTTC.

The V and J genes are TRBV18 and TRBJ1-2; 9 bases fit TRBD1. J gave up 12 bases and V 5 bases, and 10 bases lay outside the gene matches. CDR3 length equals 13 residues. The germline V gene has CDR1 KGHSH and CDR2 LQKENI. CDR3 nucleotide sequence: TGTGCCAGCTCAGTTTCCCGGGACAGGGTTAACACCTTC. Translated: CASSVSRDRVNTF.

This chain connects TRBV11-3 to TRBJ1-2, with D perhaps matching TRBD1 (6 bases). CDR1 is SGHNT and CDR2 is YENEEA in the germline V gene. This CDR3 region has 15 residues. The ends were cut back, 6 bases at V and 4 bases at J, with 18 bases in the middle. CDR3 protein: CASRIGQRDGYGYTF. DNA for the CDR3: TGTGCCAGCAGGATCGGACAGCGGGATGGCTATGGCTACACCTTC.

This chain links TRBV7-3 with TRBJ2-3; a weak D match, TRBD1 (5 bases). The CDR3 is 15 residues long. Germline V lookup: CDR1 SGHTA, CDR2 FQGTGA. V lost 2 bases and J 0 bases, leaving 9 bases between the germline ends. CDR3 loop: CASSLGAVSTDTQYF. The CDR3 nucleotides are TGTGCCAGCAGCTTAGGGGCAGTTAGCACAGATACGCAGTATTTT.